These 25 T cell receptor beta chains were sequenced from one sample in a study of cytomegalovirus exposure and HLA in healthy donors. The PCR employed 60 Vbeta primers together with 13 Jbeta primers. Only in-frame clones appear in the TCRdb table, and some are missing; sequencing was by immunoSEQ multiplex PCR. The sample holds roughly 120,000 clones, about 60% seen once. The sequencing input was PBMCs. These receptors originate from a woman aged 25-40 years in good health and CMV-seronegative.

The genes are TRBV5-1 and TRBJ2-1, with D perhaps TRBD1 (5 bases). With 0 bases removed from V and 4 bases from J, the gap between germline ends came to 5 bases. CDR1 and CDR2 from the germline V gene are SGHRS and YFSETQ. CDR3 length equals 13 residues. The CDR3 reads CASSLGQYNEQFF. The CDR3 nucleotides read TGCGCCAGCAGCTTGGGACAGTACAATGAGCAGTTCTTC.

This clone was observed a handful of times. The rearrangement uses TRBV5-6 and TRBJ2-2; 7 positions match TRBD1. Trimming cost V 0 bases and J 12 bases; bases outside gene matches: 5. The CDR3 is 13 amino acids. The germline gives CDR1 SGHDT, CDR2 YYEEEE. The CDR3: CASSLEDRDQLFF. DNA of the CDR3: TGTGCCAGCAGCTTGGAAGACAGGGATCAGCTGTTTTTT. The full variable domain, in which reference TRBV5-6 and TRBJ2-2 provide the parts outside the CDR3, is DAGVTQSPTHLIKTRGQQVTLRCSPKSGHDTVSWYQQALGQGPQFIFQYYEEEERQRGNFPDRFSGHQFPNYSSELNVNALLLGDSALYLCASSLEDRDQLFFGEGSRLTVL.

This clone turned up a few times. This rearrangement joins TRBV4-3 to TRBJ1-5; maybe TRBD1 (6 bases). The CDR3 loop spans 15 amino acids. In germline, CDR1 is LGHNA, CDR2 YSLEER. V dropped 1 base and J dropped 9 bases, with 16 bases sitting between them. Here the CDR3 reads CASSQGLIQGSPQHF. In DNA, the CDR3 is TGCGCCAGCAGCCAAGGCCTCATACAGGGTTCGCCCCAGCATTTT.

A few counts support this clone. The chain has TRBV18 and TRBJ1-1; TRBD1 agrees at 8 bases. Trimming cost V 0 bases and J 1 base; bases outside gene matches: 4. Germline lookup yields CDR1 KGHSH and CDR2 LQKENI. The CDR3 has 16 residues. The CDR3 sequence: CASSPPLGQGNTEAFF. The DNA of the CDR3 is TGTGCCAGCTCACCACCCCTCGGACAGGGGAACACTGAAGCTTTCTTT. Together with reference TRBV18 and TRBJ1-1, the CDR3 gives the full variable domain: NAGVMQNPRHLVRRRGQEARLRCSPMKGHSHVYWYRQLPEEGLKFMVYLQKENIIDESGMPKERFSAEFPKEGPSILRIQQVVRGDSAAYFCASSPPLGQGNTEAFFGQGTRLTVV.

The J gene is TRBJ2-2, the V gene TRBV4-2, with 7 positions matching TRBD1. This CDR3 is built from 17 residues. CDR1 and CDR2 from the germline V gene are LGHNA and YNFKEQ. V lost 3 bases to trimming and J lost 5 bases; unmatched junction nucleotides: 12. CDR3 sequence: CASSQDFDRVDTGELFF. The CDR3 nucleotides are TGTGCCAGCAGCCAGGATTTTGACAGGGTTGATACCGGGGAGCTGTTTTTT.

CDR3 region: CASLRERSGEQYF. CDR3 DNA sequence: TGTGCCAGCCTAAGGGAGAGGTCTGGCGAGCAGTACTTC. This sequence joins TRBV2 and TRBJ2-7; perhaps TRBD2 as D (5 bases). Germline loops: CDR1 SNHLY, CDR2 FYNNEI. This CDR3 contains 13 residues. V lost 8 bases and J 6 bases, leaving 17 bases between the germline ends.

A word on this clone: The sample has other DNA sequences that encode this CDR3 too. The J gene is TRBJ1-1, the V gene TRBV11-2; D is perhaps TRBD1 (5 bases). Germline CDR1 is SGHAT and CDR2 is FQNNGV. V lost 1 base and J lost 1, with 7 bases in between. This CDR3 is built from 14 residues. CDR3 sequence: CASSLVGGNTEAFF. CDR3 DNA sequence: TGTGCCAGCAGCTTAGTCGGGGGGAACACTGAAGCTTTCTTT.

Concerning this clone itself: An end of the junction does not agree with germline; a read error may underlie this. The chain has TRBV11-2 and TRBJ2-7, with 7 positions matching TRBD1. Germline V gene data show CDR1 as SGHAT and CDR2 as FQNNGV. This CDR3 contains 12 residues. CDR3 DNA: TGTGCCAGCAGCCTAGACAGGGACGAGCAGTACTTC. It yields the protein CASSLDRDEQYF.

The V and J genes are TRBV5-6 and TRBJ1-2, with D tentatively TRBD1 (5 bases). CDR3 length equals 15 residues. Germline values: CDR1 SGHDT, CDR2 YYEEEE. The germline V and J ends were trimmed by 4 bases and 7 bases, with 20 bases remaining between them. The CDR3 reads CASSRGTLELGGYTF. The CDR3 DNA follows: TGTGCCAGCAGCCGCGGGACCCTCGAACTGGGTGGCTACACCTTC.

The rearrangement joins TRBV19 to TRBJ1-4, with D possibly being TRBD1 (6 bases). The germline V and J ends were trimmed by 5 bases and 8 bases, with 18 bases remaining between them. This CDR3 comprises 15 residues. The germline gives CDR1 LNHDA, CDR2 SQIVND (reference sequence). The CDR3 DNA reads TGTGCCAGTAGTGCAACAGGGAGTCTTGGGGAAAAACTGTTTTTT. Its translation is CASSATGSLGEKLFF.

The V and J genes are TRBV30 and TRBJ1-3, with D unclear. This CDR3 region has 13 residues. CDR1 is GTSNPN and CDR2 is SVGIG in the germline V gene (reference sequence). V lost 3 bases, J lost 0 bases, and 6 bases lay in between. CDR3 region: CAWSPSSGNTIYF. The CDR3 nucleotides read TGTGCCTGGAGCCCGAGCTCTGGAAACACCATATATTTT.

The CDR3 DNA sequence: TGTGCCAGCAGTTTAAGGGGAGGATATTACGAGCAGTACTTC. Amino acid sequence: CASSLRGGYYEQYF. The chain is built from TRBV28 and TRBJ2-7; maybe TRBD2 (6 bases). The germline V gene has CDR1 MDHEN and CDR2 SYDVKM. This CDR3 has 14 amino acids. Trimming took off 2 bases at V and 4 bases at J, with 12 bases between the two ends.

The chain couples TRBV7-3 to TRBJ2-7; perhaps TRBD1 as D (6 bases). CDR1 SGHTA and CDR2 FQGTGA come from the germline V gene. The CDR3 runs 14 residues. V lost 4 bases and J 2 bases, leaving 12 bases between the germline ends. The CDR3 DNA is TGTGCCAGCAGCTCCCAGACAGGAGCCTACGAGCAGTACTTC. Translation: CASSSQTGAYEQYF.

This clone showed up just once. The gene calls are TRBV25-1 and TRBJ2-1; 7 bases map to TRBD2. This CDR3 has 17 amino acids. Germline assignment: CDR1 MGHDK and CDR2 SYGVNS. Trimming at V came to 1 base and at J to 5 bases, leaving 11 bases not matched to a gene. In DNA form, the CDR3 reads TGTGCCAGCAGTGAATTCCCCCTAGCGGCGGGCCACAATGAGCAGTTCTTC. This gives the protein CASSEFPLAAGHNEQFF.

The rearrangement joins TRBV19 to TRBJ2-7; D unclear. The CDR3 extends over 14 amino acids. Germline CDR1 reads LNHDA; CDR2 reads SQIVND (reference sequence). V shed 11 bases and J shed 1 base, with 18 bases lying between them. CDR3 DNA: TGTGCCGGCCTCCTAGGCGGCAGTTCCTACGAGCAGTACTTC. This sequence encodes CAGLLGGSSYEQYF.

The chain combines TRBV7-9 with TRBJ2-7; D not resolved. CDR3 length: 14 residues. V lost 1 base and J lost 2, with 9 bases in between. Germline values: CDR1 SEHNR, CDR2 FQNEAQ (reference sequence). The CDR3 sequence is CASSLGSNPYEQYF. CDR3 DNA sequence: TGTGCCAGCAGCTTAGGGAGTAATCCCTACGAGCAGTACTTC. Full variable domain (outside the CDR3, taken from reference TRBV7-9 and TRBJ2-7): DTGVSQNPRHKITKRGQNVTFRCDPISEHNRLYWYRQTLGQGPEFLTYFQNEAQLEKSRLLSDRFSAERPKGSFSTLEIQRTEQGDSAMYLCASSLGSNPYEQYFGPGTRLTVT.

V and J are TRBV7-9 and TRBJ2-1, with D maybe TRBD2 (6 bases). In germline, CDR1 is SEHNR, CDR2 FQNEAQ (reference sequence). V dropped 6 bases and J dropped 3 bases, with 15 bases sitting between them. The CDR3 runs to 15 residues. The CDR3 loop reads CASSEPGLNYNEQFF. In nucleotides, the CDR3 is TGTGCCAGCAGTGAACCGGGACTGAACTACAATGAGCAGTTCTTC.

This clone came up once. This chain joins TRBV2 and TRBJ1-1, with D perhaps matching TRBD1 (5 bases). With 11 bases removed from V and 2 bases from J, the gap between germline ends came to 18 bases. The germline gives CDR1 SNHLY, CDR2 FYNNEI. The CDR3 spans 14 residues. The CDR3 nucleotides are TGTGCCTCCGAAGGGGCACAGGCTAACACTGAAGCTTTCTTT. This encodes CASEGAQANTEAFF.

There are a few counts of this clone. V is TRBV15 and J is TRBJ2-7, with 10 bases that match TRBD2. CDR3 size: 16 residues. CDR1 and CDR2 (germline): LNHNV, YYDKDF (reference sequence). V lost 3 bases to trimming and J lost 1 base; unmatched junction nucleotides: 6. DNA for the CDR3: TGTGCCACCAGCAGCCCAGCTAGCGGGAGTTCCTACGAGCAGTACTTC. Its translation: CATSSPASGSSYEQYF.

This clone was counted once. The gene calls are TRBV7-9 and TRBJ2-5; 11 bases agree with TRBD1. The J call is in doubt because the DNA end fits TRBJ2-7 better. CDR1 is SEHNR and CDR2 is FQNEAQ in the germline V gene (reference sequence). This CDR3 is built from 17 residues. In DNA, the CDR3 is TGTGCCAGCAGCTTGGGATCCGGGACAGGGGGTACAGACGAGCAGTACTTC. Protein sequence: CASSLGSGTGGTDEQYF.

The chain links TRBV29-1 to TRBJ1-1, with no clear D. Per germline, CDR1 SQVTM and CDR2 ANQGSEA. Trimming removed 0 bases from V and 9 bases from J, with 8 bases in between. The CDR3 is 11 amino acids. The CDR3 nucleotides read TGCAGCGTTGAAGATCGGGGTAAAGCTTTCTTT. This encodes CSVEDRGKAFF.

V is TRBV7-9 and J is TRBJ2-7; TRBD2 matches at 9 bases. The germline CDR1 and CDR2 sequences are SEHNR and FQNEAQ (reference sequence). This CDR3 has 13 amino acids. V lost 8 bases, J lost 9 bases, and 11 bases stayed unmatched. The CDR3 sequence: CASLGTSKDGQYF. The CDR3 nucleotides are TGTGCCAGCCTCGGGACTAGCAAAGATGGGCAGTACTTC.

The chain has TRBV10-3 and TRBJ2-1, with 11 bases fitting TRBD1. This CDR3 is 13 amino acids long. Germline V gives CDR1 ENHRY, CDR2 SYGVKD. Unmatched junction bases numbered 6, after V lost 7 bases and J lost 10 bases. The CDR3 is CAIKGQGVDEQFF. CDR3 DNA sequence: TGTGCCATCAAGGGACAGGGGGTTGACGAGCAGTTCTTC.

This chain uses TRBV2 with TRBJ2-5; D gene uncertain. V dropped 3 bases and J dropped 4 bases, with 12 bases sitting between them. CDR1 is SNHLY, CDR2 FYNNEI, per germline. CDR3 length: 14 amino acids. The CDR3 region is CASSELSVGETQYF. Written as DNA, the CDR3 is TGTGCCAGCAGTGAGTTGTCGGTTGGAGAGACCCAGTACTTC.

The chain combines TRBV6-1 with TRBJ2-3; 7 bases fit TRBD1. Germline values: CDR1 MNHNS, CDR2 SASEGT. The CDR3 consists of 14 residues. V shed 4 bases, J shed 4 bases, and the junction held 5 bases outside the gene matches. For the CDR3, the DNA is TGTGCCAGCAGTGTGCCGGACAGGTCAGATACGCAGTATTTT. This translates into CASSVPDRSDTQYF.